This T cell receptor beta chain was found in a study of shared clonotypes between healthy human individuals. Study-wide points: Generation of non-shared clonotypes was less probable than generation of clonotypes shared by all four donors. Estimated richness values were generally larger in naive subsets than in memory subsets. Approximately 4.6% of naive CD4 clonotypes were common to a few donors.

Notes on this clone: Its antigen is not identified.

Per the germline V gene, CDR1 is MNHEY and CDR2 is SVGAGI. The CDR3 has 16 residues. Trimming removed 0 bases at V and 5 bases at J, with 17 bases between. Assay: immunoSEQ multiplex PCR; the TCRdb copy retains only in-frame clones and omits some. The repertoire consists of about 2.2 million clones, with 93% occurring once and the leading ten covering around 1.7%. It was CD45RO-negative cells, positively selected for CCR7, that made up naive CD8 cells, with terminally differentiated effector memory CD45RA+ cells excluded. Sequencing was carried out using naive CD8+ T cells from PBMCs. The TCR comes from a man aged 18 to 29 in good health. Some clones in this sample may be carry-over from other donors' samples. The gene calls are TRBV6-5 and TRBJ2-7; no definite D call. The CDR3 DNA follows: TGTGCCAGCAGTTACTCGATAGGTACCATTGGTGACGAGCAGTACTTC. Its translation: CASSYSIGTIGDEQYF.